The T cell receptor beta chain under discussion was sequenced for a study of blood T cell repertoires in COVID-19. Study information: COVID-19 samples, acute and convalescent, were from the United States, Italy and Spain. In each case, the material was cDNA or gDNA derived from T cells, B-cell-depleted T cells, or PBMCs.

The CDR3 totals 16 residues. J gave up 7 bases and V 1 base, and 4 bases lay outside the gene matches. The germline CDR1 and CDR2 sequences are MGHRA and YSYEKL. In the authors' methods: Amplification of reference gene primers provided the estimated nucleated cell counts. Generated by immunoSEQ multiplex PCR, the TCRdb table keeps only in-frame clones and is missing some. V and J calls and clone size follow that table, whereas D and trimming were derived from the DNA. Of approximately 140,000 clones in the sample, more than 75% were seen once. Sequencing was done on a sample of peripheral blood. The source is a man in his 70s with acute or convalescent COVID-19. The rearrangement uses TRBV4-1 and TRBJ1-6; the match to TRBD1 covers 10 bases. CDR3 coding DNA: TGCGCCAGCAGCCAAGTGTGGACAGGGGGGAATTCACCCCTCCACTTT. This gives the protein CASSQVWTGGNSPLHF.